A selection of T cell receptor beta chains follows, all from one sample in a study of response to subunit inactivated influenza vaccine. TCRdb reanalysed the RT-PCR reads using MiXCR and keeps one entry per CDR3 protein. The sample lists about 700,000 distinct CDR3 sequences, 13% to 15% occurring once. The sequencing here drew on PBMCs from blood, taken 14 to 15 days before vaccination. These TCRs come from a man in his forties or fifties who received an inactivated influenza vaccine. Each CDR3 is given with its conserved first and last residue. A D gene is named only where the DNA matches it firmly. Clone size is not always given. Where it is, it says once, few, many or a class for expanded clones.

size | length | D | J | V | CDR3 | DNA
few | 14 | TRBD2 | TRBJ2-7 | TRBV6-5 | CASSYLSGNYEQYF | TGTGCCAGCAGTTACCTCAGCGGGAACTACGAGCAGTACTTC
. | 15 | . | TRBJ2-3 | TRBV20-1 | CSASNTGRYTDTQYF | TGCAGTGCTAGTAATACGGGACGGTACACAGATACGCAGTATTTT
. | 17 | . | TRBJ2-4 | TRBV7-9 | CASSRRDGGPEGNIQYF | TGTGCCAGCAGCCGCCGTGACGGAGGTCCTGAAGGGAACATTCAGTACTTC
. | 16 | TRBD1 | TRBJ2-5 | TRBV6-2/TRBV6-3 | CASSYSVRGPRETQYF | TGTGCCAGCAGTTACTCGGTCAGGGGGCCGCGGGAGACCCAGTACTTC
once | 16 | . | TRBJ1-5 | TRBV20-1 | CSARSPRKDNNQPQHF | TGCAGTGCTCGTTCGCCAAGGAAGGATAACAATCAGCCCCAGCATTTT
. | 14 | . | TRBJ2-7 | TRBV5-5 | CASSFTSSSYEQYF | TGTGCCAGCAGTTTTACATCTTCCTCCTACGAGCAGTACTTC
. | 13 | TRBD1 | TRBJ2-7 | TRBV27 | CASGTGVPYEQYF | TGTGCCAGCGGGACAGGGGTCCCCTACGAGCAGTACTTC
. | 13 | TRBD1 | TRBJ2-5 | TRBV20-1 | CSARGDSWETQYF | TGCAGTGCTAGGGGGGACAGTTGGGAGACCCAGTACTTC
. | 13 | . | TRBJ2-7 | TRBV20-1 | CSARSLVGYEQYF | TGCAGTGCTAGGTCACTTGTAGGCTACGAGCAGTACTTC
. | 13 | TRBD2 | TRBJ2-1 | TRBV4-2 | CASSQDSGDEQFF | TGTGCCAGCAGCCAAGATAGCGGGGACGAGCAGTTCTTC
many | 14 | . | TRBJ2-2 | TRBV11-1 | CASSADRYTGELFF | TGTGCCAGCAGCGCAGACAGGTACACCGGGGAGCTGTTTTTT
. | 14 | . | TRBJ2-7 | TRBV28 | CASNPGGLIYEQYF | TGTGCCAGCAACCCCGGGGGATTAATCTACGAGCAGTACTTC
. | 15 | . | TRBJ1-5 | TRBV2 | CASSEARGHHQPQHF | TGTGCCAGCAGTGAAGCACGGGGGCACCATCAGCCCCAGCATTTT
few | 13 | . | TRBJ2-7 | TRBV5-8 | CASSLQGGSEQYF | TGTGCCAGCAGCTTACAGGGGGGGTCCGAGCAGTACTTC
. | 15 | TRBD2 | TRBJ2-7 | TRBV11-2 | CASSPTSGGNYEQYF | TGTGCCAGCAGCCCGACTAGCGGGGGGAACTACGAGCAGTACTTC
few | 16 | TRBD2 | TRBJ2-5 | TRBV7-2 | CASSLAGLAYGETQYF | TGTGCCAGCAGCTTAGCGGGACTAGCGTATGGGGAGACCCAGTACTTC
. | 14 | . | TRBJ1-1 | TRBV6-2/TRBV6-3 | CASSYQGRNTEAFF | TGTGCCAGCAGTTACCAGGGCCGGAACACTGAAGCTTTCTTT
few | 13 | . | TRBJ1-2 | TRBV12-3/TRBV12-4 | CASSADSSYGYTF | TGTGCCAGCAGTGCGGACAGTAGCTATGGCTACACCTTC
. | 12 | TRBD1 | TRBJ2-4 | TRBV29-1 | CSVRDRQNIQYF | TGCAGCGTTCGGGACAGACAAAACATTCAGTACTTC
many | 12 | TRBD2 | TRBJ2-7 | TRBV29-1 | CSVGAGGGEQYF | TGCAGCGTCGGAGCGGGAGGAGGCGAGCAGTACTTC
few | 14 | TRBD1 | TRBJ1-5 | TRBV24-1 | CATSATTGRQPQHF | TGTGCCACCAGTGCTACGACAGGGAGACAGCCCCAGCATTTT
few | 13 | TRBD1 | TRBJ1-5 | TRBV20-1 | CSAGTGANQPQHF | TGCAGTGCTGGGACAGGGGCCAATCAGCCCCAGCATTTT
few | 13 | . | TRBJ2-1 | TRBV7-9 | CASSLTLVSGQFF | TGTGCCAGCAGCTTAACGCTAGTTTCGGGGCAGTTCTTC
. | 16 | TRBD1 | TRBJ2-7 | TRBV9 | CASSEGTGRSSYEQYF | TGTGCCAGCAGCGAGGGGACAGGGAGAAGCTCCTACGAGCAGTACTTC
few | 15 | . | TRBJ2-3 | TRBV11-2 | CASSLSYRMTDTQYF | TGTGCCAGCAGCTTATCCTACAGAATGACAGATACGCAGTATTTT
. | 14 | TRBD2 | TRBJ2-1 | TRBV20-1 | CSATRTSGSFEQFF | TGCAGTGCTACGCGGACTAGCGGGAGCTTTGAGCAGTTCTTC
few | 16 | . | TRBJ2-5 | TRBV4-3 | CASSQFSLVAGETQYF | TGCGCCAGCAGCCAATTTAGCCTAGTCGCCGGGGAGACCCAGTACTTC
. | 17 | . | TRBJ2-7 | TRBV5-1 | CASSLGLSSFQSYEQYF | TGCGCCAGCAGCTTGGGGCTGAGCAGTTTTCAGTCCTACGAGCAGTACTTC
few | 16 | . | TRBJ2-2 | TRBV5-4 | CASSPFQGRVAGELFF | TGTGCCAGCAGCCCCTTCCAGGGGAGAGTCGCCGGGGAGCTGTTTTTT
. | 17 | TRBD2 | TRBJ2-3 | TRBV7-6 | CASSALAGGPMTDTQYF | TGTGCCAGCAGCGCCCTAGCGGGAGGGCCCATGACAGATACGCAGTATTTT